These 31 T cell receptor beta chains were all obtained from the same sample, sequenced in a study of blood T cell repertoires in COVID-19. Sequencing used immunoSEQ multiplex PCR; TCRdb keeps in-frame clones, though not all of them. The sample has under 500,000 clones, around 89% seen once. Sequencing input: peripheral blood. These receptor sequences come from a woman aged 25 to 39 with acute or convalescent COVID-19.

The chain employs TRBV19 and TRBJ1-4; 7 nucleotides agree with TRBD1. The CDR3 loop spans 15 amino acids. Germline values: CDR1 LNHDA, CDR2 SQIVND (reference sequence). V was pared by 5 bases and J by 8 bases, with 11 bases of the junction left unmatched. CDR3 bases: TGTGCCAGTAGTCCTCGACAGGGACGGTACGAAAAACTGTTTTTT. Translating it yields CASSPRQGRYEKLFF.

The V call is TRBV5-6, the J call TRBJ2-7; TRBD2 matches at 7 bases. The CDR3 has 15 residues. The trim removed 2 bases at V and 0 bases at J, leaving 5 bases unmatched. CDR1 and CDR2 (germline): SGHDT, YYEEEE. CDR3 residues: CASSLGTIRSYEQYF. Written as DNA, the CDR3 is TGTGCCAGCAGCTTAGGGACTATCCGCTCCTACGAGCAGTACTTC.

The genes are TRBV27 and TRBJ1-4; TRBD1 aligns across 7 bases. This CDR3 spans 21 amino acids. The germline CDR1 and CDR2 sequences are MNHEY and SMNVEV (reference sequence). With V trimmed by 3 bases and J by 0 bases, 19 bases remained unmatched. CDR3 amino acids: CASSFEGAHVLGRATNEKLFF. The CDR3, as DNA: TGTGCCAGCAGTTTCGAGGGGGCACACGTCCTTGGTCGTGCAACTAATGAAAAACTGTTTTTT.

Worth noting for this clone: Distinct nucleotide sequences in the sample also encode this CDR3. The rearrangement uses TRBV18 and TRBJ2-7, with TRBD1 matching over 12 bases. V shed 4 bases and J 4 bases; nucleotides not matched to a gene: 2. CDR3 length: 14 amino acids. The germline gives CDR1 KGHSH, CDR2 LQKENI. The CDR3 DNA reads TGTGCCAGCTCACGGGACAGGGGGCCTTACGAGCAGTACTTC. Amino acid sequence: CASSRDRGPYEQYF.

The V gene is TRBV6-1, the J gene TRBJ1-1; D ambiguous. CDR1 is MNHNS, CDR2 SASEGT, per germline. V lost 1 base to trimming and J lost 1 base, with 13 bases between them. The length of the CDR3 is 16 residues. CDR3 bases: TGTGCCAGCAGTGAAGAGGCTTTTGACACGAACACTGAAGCTTTCTTT. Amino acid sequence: CASSEEAFDTNTEAFF.

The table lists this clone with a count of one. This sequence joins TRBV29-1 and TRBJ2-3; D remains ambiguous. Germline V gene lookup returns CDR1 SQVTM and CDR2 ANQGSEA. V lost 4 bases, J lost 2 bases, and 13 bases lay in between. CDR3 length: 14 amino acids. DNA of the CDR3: TGCAGCGTTGGTGTCTCACTCGTCACAGATACGCAGTATTTT. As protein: CSVGVSLVTDTQYF.

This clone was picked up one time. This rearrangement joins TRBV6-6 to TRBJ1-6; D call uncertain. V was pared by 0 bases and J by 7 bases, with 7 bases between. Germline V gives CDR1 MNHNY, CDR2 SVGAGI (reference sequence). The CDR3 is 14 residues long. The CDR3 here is CASSYSNRNSPLHF. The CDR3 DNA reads TGTGCCAGCAGTTACTCGAATAGAAATTCACCCCTCCACTTT.

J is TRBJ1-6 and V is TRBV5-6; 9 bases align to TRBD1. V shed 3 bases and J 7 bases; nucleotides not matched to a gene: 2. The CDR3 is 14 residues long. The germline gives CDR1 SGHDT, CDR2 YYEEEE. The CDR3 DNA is TGTGCCAGCAGCTACGGGACAGGGAATTCACCCCTCCACTTT. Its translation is CASSYGTGNSPLHF.

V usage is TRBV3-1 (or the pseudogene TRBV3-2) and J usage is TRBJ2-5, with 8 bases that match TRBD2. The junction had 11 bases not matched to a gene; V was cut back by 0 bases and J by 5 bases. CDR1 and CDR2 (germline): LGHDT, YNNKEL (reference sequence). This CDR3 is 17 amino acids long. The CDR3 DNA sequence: TGTGCCAGCAGCCAAGACCGGGGGGGAATGAGGAAGGAGACCCAGTACTTC. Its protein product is CASSQDRGGMRKETQYF.

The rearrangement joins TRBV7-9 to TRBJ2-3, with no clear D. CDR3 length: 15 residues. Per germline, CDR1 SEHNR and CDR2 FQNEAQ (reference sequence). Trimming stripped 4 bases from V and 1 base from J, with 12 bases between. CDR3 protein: CASSSPLAGTDTQYF. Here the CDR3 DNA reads TGTGCCAGCAGCTCCCCCCTGGCAGGCACAGATACGCAGTATTTT.

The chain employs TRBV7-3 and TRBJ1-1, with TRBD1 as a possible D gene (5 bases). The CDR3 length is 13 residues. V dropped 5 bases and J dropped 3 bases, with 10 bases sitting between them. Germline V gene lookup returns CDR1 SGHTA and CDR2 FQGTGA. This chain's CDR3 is CASSPDSYTEAFF. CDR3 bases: TGTGCCAGCAGCCCCGACAGTTACACTGAAGCTTTCTTT.

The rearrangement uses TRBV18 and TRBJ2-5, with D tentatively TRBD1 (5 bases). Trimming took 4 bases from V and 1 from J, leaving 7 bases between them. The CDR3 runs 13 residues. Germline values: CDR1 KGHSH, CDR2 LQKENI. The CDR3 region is CASSQGIQETQYF. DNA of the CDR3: TGTGCCAGCTCACAGGGGATCCAAGAGACCCAGTACTTC.

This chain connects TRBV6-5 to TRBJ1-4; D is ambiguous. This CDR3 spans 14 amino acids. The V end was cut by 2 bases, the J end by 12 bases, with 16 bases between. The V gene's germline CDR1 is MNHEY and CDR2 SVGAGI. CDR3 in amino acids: CASSYTTNGGELFF. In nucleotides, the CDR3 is TGTGCCAGCAGTTACACGACTAATGGCGGGGAACTGTTTTTT.

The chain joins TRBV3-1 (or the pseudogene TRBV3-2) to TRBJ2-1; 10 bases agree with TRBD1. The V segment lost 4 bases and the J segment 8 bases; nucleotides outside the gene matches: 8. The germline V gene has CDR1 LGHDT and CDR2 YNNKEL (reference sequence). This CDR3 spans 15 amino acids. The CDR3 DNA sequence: TGTGCCAGCAGCCCGACCCGGGACAGGGGTTATGAGCAGTTCTTC. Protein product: CASSPTRDRGYEQFF.

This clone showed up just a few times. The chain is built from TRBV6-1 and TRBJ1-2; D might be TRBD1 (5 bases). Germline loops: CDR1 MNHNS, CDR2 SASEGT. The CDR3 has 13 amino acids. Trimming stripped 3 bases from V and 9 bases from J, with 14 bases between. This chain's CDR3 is CASSDPTVNSYTF. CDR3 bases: TGTGCCAGCAGTGATCCGACAGTGAACAGCTACACCTTC.

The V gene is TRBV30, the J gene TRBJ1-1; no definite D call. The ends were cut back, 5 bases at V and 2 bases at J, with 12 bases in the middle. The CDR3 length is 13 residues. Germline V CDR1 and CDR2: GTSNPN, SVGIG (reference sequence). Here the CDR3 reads CAWGTNKNTEAFF. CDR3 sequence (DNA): TGTGCCTGGGGTACCAACAAAAACACTGAAGCTTTCTTT. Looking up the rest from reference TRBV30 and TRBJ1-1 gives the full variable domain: SQTIHQWPATLVQPVGSPLSLECTVEGTSNPNLYWYRQAAGRGLQLLFYSVGIGQISSEVPQNLSASRPQDRQFILSSKKLLLSDSGFYLCAWGTNKNTEAFFGQGTRLTVV.

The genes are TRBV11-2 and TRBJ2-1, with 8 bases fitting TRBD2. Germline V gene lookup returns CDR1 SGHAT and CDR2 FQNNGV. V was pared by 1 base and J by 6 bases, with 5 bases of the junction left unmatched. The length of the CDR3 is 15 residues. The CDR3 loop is CASSLGYGGGNEQFF. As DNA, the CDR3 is TGTGCCAGCAGCTTAGGGTACGGGGGGGGCAATGAGCAGTTCTTC.

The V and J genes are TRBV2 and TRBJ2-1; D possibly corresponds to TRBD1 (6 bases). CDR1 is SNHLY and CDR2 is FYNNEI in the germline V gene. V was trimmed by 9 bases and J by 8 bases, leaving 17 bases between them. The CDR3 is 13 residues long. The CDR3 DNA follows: TGTGCCAGTCTGCCGGCAGGGGTGCATGAGCAGTTCTTC. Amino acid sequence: CASLPAGVHEQFF.

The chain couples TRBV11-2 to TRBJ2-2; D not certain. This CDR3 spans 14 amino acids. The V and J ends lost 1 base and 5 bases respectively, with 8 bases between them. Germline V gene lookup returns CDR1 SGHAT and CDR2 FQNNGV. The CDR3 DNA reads TGTGCCAGCAGCTTAGGTCGGTGGACCGGGGAGCTGTTTTTT. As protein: CASSLGRWTGELFF.

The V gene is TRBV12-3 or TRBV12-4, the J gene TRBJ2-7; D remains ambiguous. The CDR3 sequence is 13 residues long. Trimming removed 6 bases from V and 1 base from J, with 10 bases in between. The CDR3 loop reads CASSYGLSYEQYF. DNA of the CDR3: TGTGCCAGCAGCTACGGGTTATCCTACGAGCAGTACTTC.

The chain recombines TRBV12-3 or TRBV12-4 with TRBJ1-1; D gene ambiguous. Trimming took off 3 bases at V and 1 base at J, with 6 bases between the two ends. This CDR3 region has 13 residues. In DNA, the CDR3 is TGTGCCAGCAGTTTCTATGAGAACACTGAAGCTTTCTTT. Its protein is CASSFYENTEAFF.

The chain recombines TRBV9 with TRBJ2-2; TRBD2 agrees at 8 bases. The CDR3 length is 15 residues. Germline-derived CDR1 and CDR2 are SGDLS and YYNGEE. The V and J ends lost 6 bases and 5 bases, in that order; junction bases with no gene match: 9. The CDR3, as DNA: TGTGCCAGCACCGGGCTAGCGGGTGATACCGGGGAGCTGTTTTTT. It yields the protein CASTGLAGDTGELFF.

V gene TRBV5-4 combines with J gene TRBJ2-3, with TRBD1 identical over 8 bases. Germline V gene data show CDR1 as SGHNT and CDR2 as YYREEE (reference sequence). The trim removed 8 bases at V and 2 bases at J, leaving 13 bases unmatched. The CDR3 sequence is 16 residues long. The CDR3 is CASANRDRITTDTQYF. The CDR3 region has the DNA TGTGCCAGTGCAAATAGGGACAGGATAACCACAGATACGCAGTATTTT.

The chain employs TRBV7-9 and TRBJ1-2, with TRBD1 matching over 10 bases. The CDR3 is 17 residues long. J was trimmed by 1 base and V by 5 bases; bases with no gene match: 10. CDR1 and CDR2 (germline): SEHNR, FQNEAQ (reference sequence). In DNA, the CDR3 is TGTGCCAGCAGCCTAATCATCGGGACAGGGGATAACTATGGCTACACCTTC. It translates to CASSLIIGTGDNYGYTF.

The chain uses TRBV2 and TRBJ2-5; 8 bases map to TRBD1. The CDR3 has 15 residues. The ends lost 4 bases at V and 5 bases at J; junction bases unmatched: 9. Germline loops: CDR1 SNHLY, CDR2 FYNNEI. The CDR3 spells CASSGQGKEGETQYF. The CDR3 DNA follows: TGTGCCAGCAGTGGACAGGGGAAGGAAGGGGAGACCCAGTACTTC.

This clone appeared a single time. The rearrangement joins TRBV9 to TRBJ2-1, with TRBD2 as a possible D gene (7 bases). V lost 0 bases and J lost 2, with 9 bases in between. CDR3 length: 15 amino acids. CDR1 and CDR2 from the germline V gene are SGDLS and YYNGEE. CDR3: CASSVEGGAYNEQFF. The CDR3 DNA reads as TGTGCCAGCAGCGTAGAAGGGGGGGCCTACAATGAGCAGTTCTTC.

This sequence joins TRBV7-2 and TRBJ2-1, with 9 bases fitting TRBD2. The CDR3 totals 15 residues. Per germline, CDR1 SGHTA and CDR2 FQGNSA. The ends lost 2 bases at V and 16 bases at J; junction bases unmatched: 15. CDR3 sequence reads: CASSLSGIGLAIEFF. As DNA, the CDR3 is TGTGCCAGCAGCTTATCTGGCATTGGACTAGCGATAGAATTCTTC.

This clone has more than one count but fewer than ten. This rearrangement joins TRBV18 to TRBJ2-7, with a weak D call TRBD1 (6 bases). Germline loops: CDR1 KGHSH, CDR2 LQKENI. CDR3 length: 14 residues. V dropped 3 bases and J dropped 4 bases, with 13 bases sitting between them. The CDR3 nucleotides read TGTGCCAGCTCACCGCCAGGGGAGTTATACGAGCAGTACTTC. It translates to CASSPPGELYEQYF.

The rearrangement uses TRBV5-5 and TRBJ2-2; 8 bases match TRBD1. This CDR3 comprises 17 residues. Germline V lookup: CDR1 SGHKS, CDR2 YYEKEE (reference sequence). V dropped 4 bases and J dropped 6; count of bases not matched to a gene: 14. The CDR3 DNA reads TGTGCCAGCAGCCAGAATACCTTCAGGGGGCGAGCCGGGGAGCTGTTTTTT. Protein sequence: CASSQNTFRGRAGELFF.

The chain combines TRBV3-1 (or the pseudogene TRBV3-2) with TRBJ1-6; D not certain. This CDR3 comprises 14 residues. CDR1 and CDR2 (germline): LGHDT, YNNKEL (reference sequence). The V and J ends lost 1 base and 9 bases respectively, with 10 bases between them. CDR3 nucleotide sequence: TGTGCCAGCAGCCAAGGGGGAGAGGGTTCACCCCTCCACTTT. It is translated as CASSQGGEGSPLHF.

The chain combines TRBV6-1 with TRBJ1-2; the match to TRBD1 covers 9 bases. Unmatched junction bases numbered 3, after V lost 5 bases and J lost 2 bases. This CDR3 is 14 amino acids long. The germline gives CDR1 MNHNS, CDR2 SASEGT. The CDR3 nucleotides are TGTGCCAGCAGTTCCGGGACAGGGAACTATGGCTACACCTTC. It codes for CASSSGTGNYGYTF.